These T cell receptor beta chains were read from a single sample in a study of naive and memory T cell subsets. TCRdb used MiXCR to reprocess the 5' RACE reads, holding one entry per CDR3 protein. The table records 55,000 to 65,000 distinct CDR3 sequences, 8% of them present only once. The receptors stem from a female donor in good health. Each CDR3 is given with its conserved first and last residue. The order of the fields is J gene, V gene, D gene, clone size, CDR3 DNA, CDR3 protein. The D gene is left open where the match is weak. Expanded clones are given a class, and other clones once, few, many or no size at all.

>TRBJ2-3|TRBV3-1|TRBD1|NA
TGTGCCAGCAGACACAGGGGAGATACGCGGTATTTT
CASRHRGDTRYF
>TRBJ1-5|TRBV12-3/TRBV12-4|TRBD1|many
TGTGCCAGCAGTTCACCATCAGGGGGCCAGCCCCAGCATTTT
CASSSPSGGQPQHF
>TRBJ1-2|TRBV4-1|NA|few
TGCGCCAGCAGCCAAGATGGTGGGCCAGAAAATGGCTACACCTTC
CASSQDGGPENGYTF
>TRBJ2-1|TRBV18|TRBD1|NA
TGTGCCAGCTCTCAAGGACAGGGGGCCGGCAATGAGCAGTTCTTC
CASSQGQGAGNEQFF
>TRBJ1-2|TRBV28|NA|many
TGTGCCAGCAGTGAGATTTCTCCAGGGACTAACTATGGCTACACCTTC
CASSEISPGTNYGYTF
>TRBJ2-5|TRBV29-1|TRBD2|few
TGCAGCTTCGTAAGTTCGGGACTACAAGAGACCCAGTACTTC
CSFVSSGLQETQYF
>TRBJ2-1|TRBV12-3/TRBV12-4|TRBD2|NA
TGTGCCAGCAATTTAGCGGGGGGAGACAATGAGCAGTTCTTC
CASNLAGGDNEQFF
>TRBJ1-6|TRBV7-3|NA|few
TGTGCCAGCAGCTCTATGGACCGGGACCGGATTAATTCACCCCTCCACTTT
CASSSMDRDRINSPLHF
>TRBJ2-4|TRBV2|NA|NA
TGTGCCAGCACCGGACAGATACTAGCCAAAAACATTCAGTACTTC
CASTGQILAKNIQYF
>TRBJ1-5|TRBV15|NA|many
TGTGCCACCAGCAGAGATAGGGCAGGGCTGGGGGATCAGCCCCAGCATTTT
CATSRDRAGLGDQPQHF
>TRBJ1-1|TRBV28|NA|many
TGTGCCAGCAGTTCCTGGGGGCCCGTGAACACTGAAGCTTTCTTT
CASSSWGPVNTEAFF
>TRBJ2-5|TRBV6-5|NA|many
TGTGCCAGCAGTCAACTACAGGGCGACCAGTACTTC
CASSQLQGDQYF
>TRBJ1-4|TRBV5-4|NA|NA
TGTGCCAGCAGTTCCTCAGGGGAACCTAATGAAAAACTGTTTTTT
CASSSSGEPNEKLFF
>TRBJ1-1|TRBV18|NA|many
TGTGCCAGCTCACCAGCAGGCTTCCCGAACACTGAAGCTTTCTTT
CASSPAGFPNTEAFF
>TRBJ2-7|TRBV6-6|NA|NA
TGTGCCAGCAGTTACTCCCCTAGGAGCTCCTACGAGCAGTACTTC
CASSYSPRSSYEQYF
>TRBJ2-1|TRBV12-3/TRBV12-4|TRBD2|NA
TGTGCCAGCAGTCCGATTAGACCGGGACTAGCCAATGAGCAGTTCTTC
CASSPIRPGLANEQFF
>TRBJ2-2|TRBV29-1|TRBD1|few
TGCAGCGTTGCAGGGGGCGTAAGAACCGGGGAGCTGTTTTTT
CSVAGGVRTGELFF
>TRBJ1-5|TRBV7-9|NA|many
TGTGCCAGCAGCTTAATTAATCAGCCCCAGCATTTT
CASSLINQPQHF
>TRBJ2-7|TRBV7-2|TRBD1|NA
TGTGCCAGCAGCCCGGACAGGGACTACGAGCAGTACTTC
CASSPDRDYEQYF
>TRBJ2-1|TRBV28|NA|few
TGTGCCAGCAGTTTCTTGCGGGCCAGCCTCAATGAGCAGTTCTTC
CASSFLRASLNEQFF
>TRBJ2-3|TRBV7-3|NA|NA
TGTGCCAGCGGGCAGGGAGTAGATACGCAGTATTTT
CASGQGVDTQYF
>TRBJ1-5|TRBV7-6|NA|many
TGTGCCAGCAGCTTAGGGACAGTGAATCAGCCCCAGCATTTT
CASSLGTVNQPQHF
>TRBJ1-1|TRBV12-3/TRBV12-4|NA|NA
TGTGCCAGCAGTTTCGTACGGTTGAACACTGAAGCTTTCTTT
CASSFVRLNTEAFF
>TRBJ1-1|TRBV6-5|TRBD1|many
TGTGCCAGCAGTTACTCGAGGGACAGGGGCGTAACTGAAGCTTTCTTT
CASSYSRDRGVTEAFF
>TRBJ2-1|TRBV7-2|TRBD1|many
TGTGCCAGCAGCTTAGCCACGGACAGGGGGCTTAATGAGCAGTTCTTC
CASSLATDRGLNEQFF
>TRBJ2-1|TRBV27|NA|few
TGTGCCAGCAGTTTAGTAATTAGTAACAATGAGCAGTTCTTC
CASSLVISNNEQFF